Each of the 15 T cell receptor beta chains below was sequenced from the same sample in a study of cytomegalovirus exposure and HLA in healthy donors. Sequencing used immunoSEQ multiplex PCR; TCRdb keeps in-frame clones, though not all of them. The table lists 98,000 or so clones, approximately 96% of them singletons. The sample was PBMCs. These receptors were collected from a woman between 18 and 29 years old in good health and CMV-seronegative.

This chain links TRBV5-1 with TRBJ2-7; 7 bases are a match to TRBD1. The ends lost 0 bases at V and 2 bases at J; junction bases unmatched: 8. Germline CDR1 SGHRS, CDR2 YFSETQ. The CDR3 has 16 amino acids. Written as DNA, the CDR3 is TGCGCCAGCAGCTTGGGAAGAACACAGGGGACCTACGAGCAGTACTTC. Amino acid sequence: CASSLGRTQGTYEQYF.

The V and J genes are TRBV6-5 and TRBJ1-2; D unclear. With 4 bases removed from V and 0 bases from J, the gap between germline ends came to 6 bases. The germline gives CDR1 MNHEY, CDR2 SVGAGI. The CDR3 extends over 13 amino acids. CDR3 region: CASSWRSNYGYTF. The CDR3 DNA is TGTGCCAGCAGTTGGAGATCTAACTATGGCTACACCTTC.

V gene TRBV10-2 combines with J gene TRBJ2-1; the match to TRBD1 covers 9 bases. V trimming: 6 bases; J trimming: 3 bases; junction bases outside the gene matches: 6. Looked up from germline, CDR1 is WSHSY and CDR2 is SAAADI. The CDR3 is 15 amino acids. CDR3 sequence (DNA): TGCGCCAGCAGGAGGACAGGGGATATCTACAATGAGCAGTTCTTC. This codes for CASRRTGDIYNEQFF.

Comments on this clone: Other DNA sequences in the sample encode the same CDR3. CDR3 DNA: TGTGCCAGCAGCCAAGGGACTAGCGGGGGGGCTGACACGCAGTATTTT. Translated: CASSQGTSGGADTQYF. This chain joins TRBV14 and TRBJ2-3; TRBD2 matches 15 bases. With V trimmed by 1 base and J by 9 bases, 5 bases remained unmatched. CDR1 and CDR2 from the germline V gene are SGHDN and FVKESK. The CDR3 spans 16 residues. The full variable domain, completed using reference TRBV14 and TRBJ2-3, is EAGVTQFPSHSVIEKGQTVTLRCDPISGHDNLYWYRRVMGKEIKFLLHFVKESKQDESGMPNNRFLAERTGGTYSTLKVQPAELEDSGVYFCASSQGTSGGADTQYFGPGTRLTVL.

V usage is TRBV9 and J usage is TRBJ1-3; D unresolved. In germline, CDR1 is SGDLS, CDR2 YYNGEE. The V and J ends lost 3 bases and 2 bases respectively, with 9 bases between them. This CDR3 has 14 amino acids. The CDR3 DNA sequence: TGTGCCAGCAGCGCTAGAGAGGCTGGAAACACCATATATTTT. Amino acids: CASSAREAGNTIYF.

The rearrangement joins TRBV13 to TRBJ2-1; TRBD1 aligns across 9 bases. Trimming cost V 0 bases and J 4 bases; bases outside gene matches: 7. Germline loops: CDR1 PRHDT, CDR2 FYEKMQ (reference sequence). The CDR3 is 17 residues long. In DNA, the CDR3 is TGTGCCAGCAGCTTAGGTCTACAGGGGGCGTCTTACAATGAGCAGTTCTTC. Encoded protein: CASSLGLQGASYNEQFF. The complete variable domain, with remaining parts taken from reference TRBV13 and TRBJ2-1, reads AAGVIQSPRHLIKEKRETATLKCYPIPRHDTVYWYQQGPGQDPQFLISFYEKMQSDKGSIPDRFSAQQFSDYHSELNMSSLELGDSALYFCASSLGLQGASYNEQFFGPGTRLTVL.

The chain recombines TRBV28 with TRBJ2-7; D is possibly TRBD2 (5 bases). This CDR3 comprises 15 residues. Germline CDR1 MDHEN, CDR2 SYDVKM. V lost 5 bases and J 3 bases, leaving 17 bases between the germline ends. DNA of the CDR3: TGTGCCAGCAGTCCGGACTCTGAAGGCTTCTACGAGCAGTACTTC. It codes for CASSPDSEGFYEQYF.

The chain recombines TRBV7-6 with TRBJ1-3; D possibly corresponds to TRBD1 (5 bases). The V gene's germline CDR1 is SGHVS and CDR2 FNYEAQ. This CDR3 is 13 amino acids long. With 8 bases removed from V and 0 bases from J, the gap between germline ends came to 8 bases. CDR3 sequence (DNA): TGTGCCAGCCGGGGGTACTCTGGAAACACCATATATTTT. This codes for CASRGYSGNTIYF.

The CDR3 region is CASSRRDRGWDTQYF. For the CDR3, the DNA is TGTGCCAGCTCACGCCGGGACAGGGGTTGGGATACGCAGTATTTT. The V call is TRBV18, the J call TRBJ2-3, with TRBD1 matching 10 bases. Germline values: CDR1 KGHSH, CDR2 LQKENI. Losses at the gene ends were 4 bases for V and 6 bases for J; bases not matched to a gene: 7. The CDR3 has 15 residues. The whole variable domain, remainder taken from reference TRBV18 and TRBJ2-3, is NAGVMQNPRHLVRRRGQEARLRCSPMKGHSHVYWYRQLPEEGLKFMVYLQKENIIDESGMPKERFSAEFPKEGPSILRIQQVVRGDSAAYFCASSRRDRGWDTQYFGPGTRLTVL.

The rearrangement joins TRBV15 to TRBJ1-1; 12 bases are shared with TRBD1. The CDR3 spans 17 residues. The germline V gene encodes CDR1 LNHNV and CDR2 YYDKDF (reference sequence). The V segment lost 1 base and the J segment 1 base; nucleotides outside the gene matches: 4. The chain's CDR3 is CATSRGGQGARNTEAFF. Written as DNA, the CDR3 is TGTGCCACCAGCAGAGGGGGACAGGGGGCTCGGAACACTGAAGCTTTCTTT.

The J gene is TRBJ2-5, the V gene TRBV4-1, with D possibly TRBD2 on 6 matching bases. Trimming cost V 2 bases and J 1 base, with 11 bases left between them. CDR3 length: 15 amino acids. CDR1 and CDR2 from the germline V gene are MGHRA and YSYEKL. The CDR3 DNA follows: TGCGCCAGCAGCCAATCCCGGGGGATCCAAGAGACCCAGTACTTC. Its protein product is CASSQSRGIQETQYF.

The genes are TRBV5-1 and TRBJ1-4, with a tentative D call TRBD1 (6 bases). Per germline, CDR1 SGHRS and CDR2 YFSETQ. The CDR3 consists of 16 residues. The V end was cut by 0 bases, the J end by 5 bases, with 14 bases between. CDR3 nucleotide sequence: TGCGCCAGCAGCTTGGGGTCCTCCGGACAGAATGAAAAACTGTTTTTT. Translation gives CASSLGSSGQNEKLFF.

V and J are TRBV4-2 and TRBJ2-3; 9 bases match TRBD2. Looked up from germline, CDR1 is LGHNA and CDR2 is YNFKEQ. V lost 0 bases to trimming and J lost 9 bases; unmatched junction nucleotides: 13. The CDR3 is 17 residues long. The CDR3 protein is CASSQDQGRGGFGTQYF. CDR3 coding DNA: TGTGCCAGCAGCCAAGATCAGGGGCGGGGGGGATTTGGAACGCAGTATTTT.

The J gene is TRBJ2-3, the V gene TRBV5-1; a weak D match, TRBD1 (6 bases). CDR3 length: 14 residues. The germline CDR1 and CDR2 sequences are SGHRS and YFSETQ. V shed 2 bases and J shed 0 bases, with 7 bases lying between them. In DNA form, the CDR3 reads TGCGCCAGCAGCTTAACAGGGAGCACAGATACGCAGTATTTT. It encodes CASSLTGSTDTQYF.

This rearrangement joins TRBV14 to TRBJ2-6, with 10 bases that match TRBD1. The junction had 10 bases not matched to a gene; V was cut back by 2 bases and J by 0 bases. The CDR3 totals 20 residues. Germline V gene lookup returns CDR1 SGHDN and CDR2 FVKESK. The CDR3 is CASSQILDRGPNSGANVLTF. CDR3 nucleotide sequence: TGTGCCAGCAGCCAAATACTAGACAGGGGGCCCAACTCTGGGGCCAACGTCCTGACTTTC. The full variable domain, completed using reference TRBV14 and TRBJ2-6, is EAGVTQFPSHSVIEKGQTVTLRCDPISGHDNLYWYRRVMGKEIKFLLHFVKESKQDESGMPNNRFLAERTGGTYSTLKVQPAELEDSGVYFCASSQILDRGPNSGANVLTFGAGSRLTVL.